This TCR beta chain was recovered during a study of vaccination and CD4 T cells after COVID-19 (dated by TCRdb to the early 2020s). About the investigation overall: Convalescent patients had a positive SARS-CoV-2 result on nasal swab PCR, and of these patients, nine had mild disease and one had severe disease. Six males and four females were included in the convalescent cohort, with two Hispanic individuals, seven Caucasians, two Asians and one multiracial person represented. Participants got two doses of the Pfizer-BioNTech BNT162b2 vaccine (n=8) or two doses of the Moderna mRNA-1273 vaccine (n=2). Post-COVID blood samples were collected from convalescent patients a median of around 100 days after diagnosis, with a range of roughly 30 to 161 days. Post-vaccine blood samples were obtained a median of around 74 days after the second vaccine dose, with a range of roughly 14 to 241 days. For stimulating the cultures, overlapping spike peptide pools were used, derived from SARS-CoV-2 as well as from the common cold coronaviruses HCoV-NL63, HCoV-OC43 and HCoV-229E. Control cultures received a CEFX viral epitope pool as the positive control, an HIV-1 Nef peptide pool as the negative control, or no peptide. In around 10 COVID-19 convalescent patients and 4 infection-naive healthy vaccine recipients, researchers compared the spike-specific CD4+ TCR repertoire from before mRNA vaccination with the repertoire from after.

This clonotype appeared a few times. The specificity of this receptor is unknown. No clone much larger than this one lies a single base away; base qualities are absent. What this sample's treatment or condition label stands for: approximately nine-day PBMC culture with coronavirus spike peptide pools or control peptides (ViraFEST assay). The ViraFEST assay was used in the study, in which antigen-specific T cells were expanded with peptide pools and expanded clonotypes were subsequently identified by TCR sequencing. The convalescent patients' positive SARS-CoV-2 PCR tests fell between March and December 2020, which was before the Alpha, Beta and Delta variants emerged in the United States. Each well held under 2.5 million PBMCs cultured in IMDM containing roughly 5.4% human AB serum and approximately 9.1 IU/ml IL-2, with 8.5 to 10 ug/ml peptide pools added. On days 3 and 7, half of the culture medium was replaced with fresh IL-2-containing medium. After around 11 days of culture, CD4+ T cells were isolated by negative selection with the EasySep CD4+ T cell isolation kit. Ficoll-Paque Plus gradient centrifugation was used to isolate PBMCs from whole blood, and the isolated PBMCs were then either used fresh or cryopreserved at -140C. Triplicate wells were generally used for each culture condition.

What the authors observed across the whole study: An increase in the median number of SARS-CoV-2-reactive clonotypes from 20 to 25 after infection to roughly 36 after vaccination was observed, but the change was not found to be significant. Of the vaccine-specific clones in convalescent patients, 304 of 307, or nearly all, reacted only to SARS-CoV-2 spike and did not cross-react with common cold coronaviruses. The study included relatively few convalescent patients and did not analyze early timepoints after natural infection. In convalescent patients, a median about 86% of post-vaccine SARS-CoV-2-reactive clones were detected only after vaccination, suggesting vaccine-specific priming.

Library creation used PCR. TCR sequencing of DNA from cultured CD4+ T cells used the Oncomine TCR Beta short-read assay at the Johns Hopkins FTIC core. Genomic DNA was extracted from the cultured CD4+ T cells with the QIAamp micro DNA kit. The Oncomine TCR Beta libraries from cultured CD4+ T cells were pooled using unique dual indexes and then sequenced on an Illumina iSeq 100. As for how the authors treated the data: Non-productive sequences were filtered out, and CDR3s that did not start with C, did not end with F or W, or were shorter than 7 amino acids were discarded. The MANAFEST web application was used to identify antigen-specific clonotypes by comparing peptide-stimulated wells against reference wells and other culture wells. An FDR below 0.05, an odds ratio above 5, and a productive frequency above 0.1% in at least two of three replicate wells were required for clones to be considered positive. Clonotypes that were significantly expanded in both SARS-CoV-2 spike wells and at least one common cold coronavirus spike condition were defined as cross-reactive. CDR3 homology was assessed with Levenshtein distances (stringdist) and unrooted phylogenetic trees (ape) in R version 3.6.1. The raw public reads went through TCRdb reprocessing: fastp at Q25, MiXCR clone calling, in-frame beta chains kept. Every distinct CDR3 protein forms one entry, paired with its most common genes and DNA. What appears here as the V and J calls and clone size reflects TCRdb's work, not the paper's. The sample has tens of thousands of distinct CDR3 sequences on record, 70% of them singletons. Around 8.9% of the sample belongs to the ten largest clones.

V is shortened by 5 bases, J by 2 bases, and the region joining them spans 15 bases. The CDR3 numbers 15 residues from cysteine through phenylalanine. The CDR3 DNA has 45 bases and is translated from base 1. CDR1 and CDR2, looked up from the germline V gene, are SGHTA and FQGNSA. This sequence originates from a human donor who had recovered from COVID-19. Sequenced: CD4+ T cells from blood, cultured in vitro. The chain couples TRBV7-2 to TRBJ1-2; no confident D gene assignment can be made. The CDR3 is CASSPPGRSNYGYTF. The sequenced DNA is TGTGCCAGCAGCCCTCCGGGAAGGAGCAACTATGGCTACACCTTC.